This TCR beta chain was sequenced in a study of cytomegalovirus exposure and HLA in healthy donors. Study-wide context: From HLA-typed donors, an early data release held about 92 million unique TCRs.

A remark on this clone: Antigen unknown.

V was pared by 4 bases and J by 6 bases, with 7 bases of the junction left unmatched. Germline CDR1 LNHDA, CDR2 SQIVND (reference sequence). This CDR3 has 14 residues. Study results and caveats: Researchers reported in a later analysis that a missense DCLRE1C variant was tied to TCR beta V- and J-gene trimming. Presence/absence analyses rested on an assumption that sequencing depth was roughly uniform across donors.

Amplification used 60 Vbeta primers and 13 Jbeta primers. The repertoire was sequenced with immunoSEQ multiplex PCR; TCRdb's copy has only in-frame clones and lacks some. Of some 210,000 clones in the sample, about 87% were seen once. The sequenced material came from PBMCs. The receptor comes from a man aged 25 to 40 in good health and CMV-seronegative. The gene calls are TRBV19 and TRBJ1-2; TRBD1 agrees at 8 bases. As DNA, the CDR3 is TGTGCCAGTAGTAACGGACAGGGAGAGGATGGCTACACCTTC. This encodes CASSNGQGEDGYTF.